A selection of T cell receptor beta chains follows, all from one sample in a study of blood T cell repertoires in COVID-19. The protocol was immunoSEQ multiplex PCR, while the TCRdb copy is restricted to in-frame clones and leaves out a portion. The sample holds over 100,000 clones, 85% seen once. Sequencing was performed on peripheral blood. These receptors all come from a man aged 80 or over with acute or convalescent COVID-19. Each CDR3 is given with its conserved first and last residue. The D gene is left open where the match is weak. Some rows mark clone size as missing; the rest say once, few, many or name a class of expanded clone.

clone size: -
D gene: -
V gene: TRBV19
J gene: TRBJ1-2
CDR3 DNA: TGTGCCAGTAGGCCAGACAGTGCCTATGGCTACACCTTC
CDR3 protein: CASRPDSAYGYTF

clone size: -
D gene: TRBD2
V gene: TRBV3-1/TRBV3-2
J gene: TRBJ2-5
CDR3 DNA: TGTGCCAGCAGCCAAGGTAGCGGGAGGGAAGAGACCCAGTACTTC
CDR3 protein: CASSQGSGREETQYF

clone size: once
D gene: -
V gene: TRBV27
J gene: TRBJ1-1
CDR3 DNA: TGTGCCAGCAGTTCCATCGAGGGAGGTACTGAAGCTTTCTTT
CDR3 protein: CASSSIEGGTEAFF

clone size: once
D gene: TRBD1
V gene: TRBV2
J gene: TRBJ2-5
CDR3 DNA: TGTGCCAGCAGTGGACAGGGGGGTAGAAAGACCCAGTACTTC
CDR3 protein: CASSGQGGRKTQYF

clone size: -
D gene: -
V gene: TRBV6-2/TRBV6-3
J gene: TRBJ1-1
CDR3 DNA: TGTGCCAGCAGTTACTTGGGTCTAGGGAACACTGAAGCTTTCTTT
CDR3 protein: CASSYLGLGNTEAFF

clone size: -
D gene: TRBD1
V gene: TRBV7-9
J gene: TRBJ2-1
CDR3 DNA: TGTGCCAGCAGCTCAACGGGACAGGCGAGGAACGAGCAGTTCTTC
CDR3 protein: CASSSTGQARNEQFF

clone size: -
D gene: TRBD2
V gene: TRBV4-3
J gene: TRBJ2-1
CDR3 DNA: TGCGCCAGCAGCCAAGACCCCGCGGGACTAGCAGACTACAATGAGCAGTTCTTC
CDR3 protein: CASSQDPAGLADYNEQFF

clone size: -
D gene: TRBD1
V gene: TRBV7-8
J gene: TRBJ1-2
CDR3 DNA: TGTGCCAGCAGCATCAACCAAGGACAGGGAAATGGCTACACCTTC
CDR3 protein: CASSINQGQGNGYTF

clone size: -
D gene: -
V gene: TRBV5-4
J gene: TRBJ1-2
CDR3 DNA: TGTGCCAGCAGCTTTGGTGGGAGAGGACCTAACTATGGCTACACCTTC
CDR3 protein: CASSFGGRGPNYGYTF

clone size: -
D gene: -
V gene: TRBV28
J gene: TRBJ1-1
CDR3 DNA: TGTGCCAGCAATGCATGGGACAAGAACACTGAAGCTTTCTTT
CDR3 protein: CASNAWDKNTEAFF

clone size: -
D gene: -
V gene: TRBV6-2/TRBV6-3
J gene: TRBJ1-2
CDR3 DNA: TGTGCCAGCAGTTATCAACAGGGTCGCGAGGGGTTCGCCTATGGCTACACCTTC
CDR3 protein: CASSYQQGREGFAYGYTF

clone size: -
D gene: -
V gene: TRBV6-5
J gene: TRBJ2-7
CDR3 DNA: TGTGCCAGCACTCTTGCTGGGCAGGGGTCCTACGAGCAGTACTTC
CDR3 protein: CASTLAGQGSYEQYF

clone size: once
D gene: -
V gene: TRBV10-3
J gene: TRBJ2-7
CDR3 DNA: TGTGCCATCAGTCGTGACAGGTACGAGCAGTACTTC
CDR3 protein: CAISRDRYEQYF

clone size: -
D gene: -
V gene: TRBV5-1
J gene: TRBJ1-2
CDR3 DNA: TGCGCCAGCAGCTTCGGGGGGCCGAACTATGGCTACACCTTC
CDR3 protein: CASSFGGPNYGYTF

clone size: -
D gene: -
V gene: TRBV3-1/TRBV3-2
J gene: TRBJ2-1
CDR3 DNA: TGTGCCACACGGACAATTTACAATGAGCAGTTCTTC
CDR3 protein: CATRTIYNEQFF